Listed below are T cell receptor beta chains from one sample, sequenced in a study of CD8+ T cells in alopecia areata. Some clones are missing from TCRdb's copy, which holds only in-frame ones; the method was immunoSEQ multiplex PCR. Of more than 200,000 clones in the sample, 64% were seen once. The input for sequencing was CD4+ T cells sorted from blood, taken at week 4, from a patient treated with tofacitinib. The receptors derive from a human donor with alopecia areata. The CDR3 runs from the conserved cysteine through the conserved F or W. Each record gives: J gene, D gene, CDR3 length, clone size, V gene, CDR3 protein, CDR3 DNA. D genes are given only for firm matches. Only some rows state a clone size, as once, few, many or a class for expanded clones.

>TRBJ2-1|NA|15|NA|TRBV5-4
CASSPYSRRGNEQFF
TGTGCCAGCAGCCCCTACTCACGGCGGGGAAATGAGCAGTTCTTC
>TRBJ1-2|NA|13|NA|TRBV25-1
CASSERRNGGYTF
TGTGCCAGCAGTGAAAGGCGGAATGGGGGCTACACCTTC
>TRBJ2-3|TRBD2|15|NA|TRBV4-1
CASSPRGVSTDTQYF
TGCGCCAGCAGCCCGCGGGGGGTGAGCACAGATACGCAGTATTTT
>TRBJ2-7|NA|13|NA|TRBV4-2
CASSQDSGYEQYF
TGTGCCAGCAGCCAAGATTCCGGCTACGAGCAGTACTTC
>TRBJ2-5|NA|15|NA|TRBV6-5
CASSYGGLGRETQYF
TGTGCCAGCAGTTACGGGGGACTGGGCCGAGAGACCCAGTACTTC
>TRBJ1-1|NA|13|NA|TRBV29-1
CSVATVPNTEAFF
TGCAGCGTTGCGACAGTCCCGAACACTGAAGCTTTCTTT
>TRBJ2-5|NA|10|NA|TRBV29-1
CSVGPETQYF
TGCAGCGTTGGTCCGGAGACCCAGTACTTC
>TRBJ2-5|NA|13|NA|TRBV2
CASSIQEGETQYF
TGTGCCAGCAGTATCCAGGAGGGAGAGACCCAGTACTTC
>TRBJ2-1|NA|14|NA|TRBV5-1
CASSSRGAGNEQFF
TGCGCCAGCAGTTCCCGTGGGGCCGGCAATGAGCAGTTCTTC
>TRBJ2-3|NA|16|NA|TRBV6-6
CASSYSPERGTDTQYF
TGTGCCAGCAGTTACTCGCCCGAACGGGGCACAGATACGCAGTATTTT
>TRBJ2-5|NA|11|NA|TRBV30
CAWSVVETQYF
TGTGCCTGGAGTGTGGTAGAGACCCAGTACTTC
>TRBJ2-7|NA|13|few|TRBV29-1
CSVKDFPRYEQYF
TGCAGCGTCAAGGACTTTCCGCGTTACGAGCAGTACTTC
>TRBJ2-2|TRBD1|15|NA|TRBV7-2
CASSVQGVPKIELFF
TGTGCCAGCAGCGTACAGGGGGTCCCTAAGATCGAGCTGTTTTTT
>TRBJ2-1|TRBD2|14|NA|TRBV2
CASSEAAPSGGEFF
TGTGCCAGCAGTGAAGCGGCCCCTAGCGGAGGAGAGTTCTTC
>TRBJ2-1|NA|16|NA|TRBV4-3
CASSQGLESSYNEQFF
TGCGCCAGCAGCCAGGGCCTAGAGAGCTCCTACAATGAGCAGTTCTTC
>TRBJ2-2|TRBD2|15|NA|TRBV7-2
CASSPGGAGTGELFF
TGTGCCAGCAGCCCCGGGGGGGCGGGCACCGGGGAGCTGTTTTTT
>TRBJ1-2|NA|14|NA|TRBV4-3
CASSSRQPNYGYTF
TGCGCCAGCAGCTCAAGACAGCCGAACTATGGCTACACCTTC
>TRBJ2-5|TRBD2|14|NA|TRBV19
CASTPSGGQWTQYF
TGTGCCAGTACTCCCTCGGGGGGTCAGTGGACCCAGTACTTC
>TRBJ2-3|NA|13|NA|TRBV30
CAWMERGTDTQYF
TGTGCCTGGATGGAGAGGGGCACAGATACGCAGTATTTT
>TRBJ2-2|NA|14|NA|TRBV7-9
CASSLKQGTGELFF
TGTGCCAGCAGCTTAAAACAGGGCACCGGGGAGCTGTTTTTT
>TRBJ1-6|NA|16|NA|TRBV28
CASSLWLSGRNSPLHF
TGTGCCAGCAGTTTATGGTTATCGGGGCGGAATTCACCCCTCCACTTT
>TRBJ2-1|NA|16|NA|TRBV7-8
CASSLAPSGGYNEQFF
TGTGCCAGCAGCTTAGCCCCTTCTGGCGGGTACAATGAGCAGTTCTTC
>TRBJ1-2|TRBD1|14|NA|TRBV7-2
CASSLNQGADGYTF
TGTGCCAGCAGCCTTAATCAGGGGGCGGATGGCTACACCTTC
>TRBJ2-1|TRBD2|18|NA|TRBV10-3
CAISGLAGGSSSYNEQFF
TGTGCCATCAGTGGTCTAGCGGGGGGATCAAGCTCCTACAATGAGCAGTTCTTC
>TRBJ2-1|TRBD2|15|NA|TRBV6-6
CASFLTGGAHNEQFF
TGTGCCAGCTTCCTAACGGGAGGGGCCCACAATGAGCAGTTCTTC
>TRBJ2-2|NA|14|NA|TRBV30
CAWSVKGSAGELFF
TGTGCCTGGAGTGTAAAGGGATCGGCCGGGGAGCTGTTTTTT
>TRBJ1-2|NA|14|NA|TRBV30
CAWSYGRTGYGYTF
TGTGCCTGGAGTTATGGGCGCACGGGGTATGGCTACACCTTC
>TRBJ1-1|NA|14|once|TRBV5-1
CASSLETGNTEAFF
TGCGCCAGCAGCTTGGAGACGGGTAACACTGAAGCTTTCTTT
>TRBJ1-2|TRBD1|17|NA|TRBV30
CAWRLGTGGLLNYGYTF
TGTGCCTGGAGGCTCGGGACAGGGGGCCTTCTTAACTATGGCTACACCTTC
>TRBJ2-3|NA|12|once|TRBV15
CATSRVGPAQYF
TGTGCCACCAGCAGAGTGGGCCCCGCGCAGTATTTT
>TRBJ1-6|NA|13|NA|TRBV25-1
CASSEGHNSPLHF
TGTGCCAGCAGTGAGGGTCACAATTCACCCCTCCACTTT
>TRBJ1-1|NA|14|NA|TRBV30
CAWAVDSLNTEAFF
TGTGCCTGGGCGGTCGACAGTTTGAACACTGAAGCTTTCTTT
>TRBJ2-1|NA|12|once|TRBV11-2
CASSPQNGVQFF
TGTGCCAGCAGCCCACAAAACGGAGTGCAGTTCTTC
>TRBJ2-7|TRBD1|15|NA|TRBV11-2
CASSPPGQGPYEQYF
TGTGCCAGCAGCCCACCAGGACAGGGCCCCTACGAGCAGTACTTC
>TRBJ2-7|NA|17|many|TRBV7-2
CASSSKSLAQSSYEQYF
TGTGCCAGCAGCTCAAAGAGCCTAGCCCAGAGCTCCTACGAGCAGTACTTC
>TRBJ1-1|NA|12|NA|TRBV28
CASIKGRAEAFF
TGTGCCAGCATTAAAGGACGGGCAGAAGCTTTCTTT
>TRBJ1-6|NA|16|once|TRBV5-1
CASSLAGPTFGSPLHF
TGCGCCAGCAGCTTGGCGGGCCCCACTTTTGGCTCACCCCTCCACTTT
>TRBJ2-3|TRBD2|17|NA|TRBV7-2
CASSLAQTSFSTDTQYF
TGTGCCAGCAGCTTAGCGCAGACTAGCTTTAGCACAGATACGCAGTATTTT
>TRBJ2-1|NA|15|NA|TRBV15
CATSSRGTAYNEQFF
TGTGCCACCAGCTCCCGTGGGACGGCCTACAATGAGCAGTTCTTC
>TRBJ2-7|TRBD1|13|NA|TRBV11-1
CASSSDRRYEQYF
TGTGCCAGCAGTTCGGACAGGCGGTACGAGCAGTACTTC
>TRBJ2-3|NA|16|NA|TRBV9
CASSFSPNGPTDTQYF
TGTGCCAGCAGCTTCAGCCCAAACGGCCCCACAGATACGCAGTATTTT
>TRBJ1-1|NA|15|NA|TRBV9
CASSYYDTLGTEAFF
TGTGCCAGCAGCTACTACGACACCTTGGGGACTGAAGCTTTCTTT
>TRBJ2-1|NA|16|NA|TRBV5-1
CASSLAWRTDYNEQFF
TGCGCCAGCAGCTTGGCCTGGAGAACAGACTACAATGAGCAGTTCTTC
>TRBJ2-1|NA|11|few|TRBV29-1
CSVGDSGEQFF
TGCAGCGTTGGTGACTCAGGAGAGCAGTTCTTC
>TRBJ2-2|NA|14|few|TRBV7-9
CASSLALESGELFF
TGTGCCAGCAGCTTAGCGCTGGAGAGCGGGGAGCTGTTTTTT